One T cell receptor beta chain is described in this entry. The antigen remains unidentified. Different DNA sequences within this sample yield the same CDR3. V lost 5 bases, J lost 0 bases, and 10 bases lay in between. This CDR3 contains 14 residues. Germline V gene lookup returns CDR1 SGHTA and CDR2 FQGNSA. This entry comes from a study of cytomegalovirus exposure and HLA in healthy donors. Study results and limitations: Per a prior analysis, the majority of TCR beta V segments were productive roughly 87% or roughly 30% of the time.

PCR used 60 Vbeta primers and 13 Jbeta primers. TCRdb's table, derived via immunoSEQ multiplex PCR, lists solely in-frame clones and lacks some. The repertoire table contains around 130,000 clones. V and J are TRBV7-2 and TRBJ1-1, with D possibly matching TRBD1 (5 bases). This clonotype originated in a middle-aged woman in good health and CMV-seronegative. The sequencing input was PBMCs. CDR3 sequence reads: CASSLSGMNTEAFF. DNA for the CDR3: TGTGCCAGCAGCCTTTCAGGGATGAACACTGAAGCTTTCTTT.